This T cell receptor (beta chain) was found in a study of cytotoxic CD8 clonotypes in ibrutinib-treated CLL. Findings and limits, study-wide: Collection times varied between progressing and sustained-remission patients. Among the clonotypes, public ones were uncommon and contracted or held stable on treatment. Higher circulating CD8+ T-cell counts strongly accompanied higher baseline clonality, above age-matched healthy donors.

Sequencing was designed to attain a depth spanning 1 in 200,000 to 1 in 1 million T cells. Measured with immunoSEQ multiplex PCR; TCRdb has only the in-frame clones, and not every one. The sample shows 130,000 or so clones, approximately 85% of them seen only once. Turning to this clone: The antigen is undetermined.

The CDR3 length is 12 residues. V was shortened by 5 bases and J by 8 bases, with 9 bases between the two germline ends. In germline, CDR1 is SGHTA, CDR2 FQGNSA. The source material was PBMCs, sampled after 24 months of ibrutinib treatment. This clonotype was sampled from a human donor with chronic lymphocytic leukemia. V and J are TRBV7-2 and TRBJ2-2, with unresolved D. CDR3 nucleotides: TGTGCCAGCAGCCCTATTGGGGGGGAGCTGTTTTTT. Its protein is CASSPIGGELFF.